Listed here are 14 T cell receptor beta chains from one sample, sequenced in a study of blood T cell repertoires in COVID-19 (dated by TCRdb to 2018 to 2020). The library relied on the immunoSEQ multiplex PCR assay. Held by TCRdb, this immuneACCESS table contains in-frame sequences only and omits some clones. Under half of the omission traces to an unresolved V gene where checked; the cause of the rest is unknown. This sample gives some 150,000 clones in total; roughly nine tenths of them show up just once. Together, the top ten hold approximately 6.5% of the sample. Sequencing input: peripheral blood. The receptors derive from an elderly woman in a cohort sampled during active or convalescent COVID-19.

The chain is built from TRBV7-8 and TRBJ2-3; D is unresolved. The CDR3 totals 14 residues. V shed 0 bases and J shed 3 bases, with 7 bases lying between them. Germline V gives CDR1 SGHVS, CDR2 FQNEAQ. CDR3 in amino acids: CASSLALLTDTQYF. In DNA, the CDR3 is TGTGCCAGCAGCTTAGCGTTGTTAACAGATACGCAGTATTTT.

J is TRBJ2-1 and V is TRBV6-2 or TRBV6-3; 9 nucleotides agree with TRBD2. This CDR3 has 20 amino acids. Germline-derived CDR1 and CDR2 are MNHEY and SVGEGT. V trimming: 2 bases; J trimming: 4 bases; junction bases outside the gene matches: 18. The CDR3 DNA reads as TGTGCCAGCAGTTACCCCGCGGGCCCTAGCGGGACGGGGGGTTACAATGAGCAGTTCTTC. This codes for CASSYPAGPSGTGGYNEQFF.

The rearrangement links TRBV6-5 to TRBJ2-3; D is unclear. Trimming stripped 1 base from V and 2 bases from J, with 7 bases between. Germline loops: CDR1 MNHEY, CDR2 SVGAGI. The length of the CDR3 is 14 residues. The CDR3 DNA reads TGTGCCAGCAGTTACTTGGCAGACACAGATACGCAGTATTTT. Translating it yields CASSYLADTDTQYF.

The chain employs TRBV11-3 and TRBJ2-7, with TRBD2 matching 13 bases. The J segment lost 1 base and the V segment lost 4 bases, leaving 4 bases of the junction unmatched. The V gene's germline CDR1 is SGHNT and CDR2 YENEEA. The CDR3 has 16 amino acids. CDR3 sequence reads: CASSSILAGGSYEQYF. The CDR3 coding sequence is TGTGCCAGCAGCTCCATACTAGCGGGAGGGTCCTACGAGCAGTACTTC. Combining the CDR3 with reference TRBV11-3 and TRBJ2-7 gives the whole variable domain EAGVVQSPRYKIIEKKQPVAFWCNPISGHNTLYWYLQNLGQGPELLIRYENEEAVDDSQLPKDRFSAERLKGVDSTLKIQPAELGDSAVYLCASSSILAGGSYEQYFGPGTRLTVT.

A note on this clone: Other DNA sequences in this sample translate to the same CDR3. The chain uses TRBV9 and TRBJ2-5; TRBD2 matches at 8 bases. This CDR3 is 14 amino acids long. Trimming took 0 bases from V and 4 from J; bases not matched to a gene: 2. CDR1 is SGDLS and CDR2 is YYNGEE in the germline V gene. The CDR3 is CASSVGSGGETQYF. CDR3 sequence (DNA): TGTGCCAGCAGCGTAGGGAGCGGGGGAGAGACCCAGTACTTC.

V and J are TRBV2 and TRBJ1-2; 9 bases match TRBD1. J lost 4 bases, V lost 6 bases, and 3 bases had no gene match. This CDR3 region has 13 residues. CDR1 and CDR2 from the germline V gene are SNHLY and FYNNEI. The DNA for the CDR3 is TGTGCCAGCAGGGGACAGGGATCCTATGGCTACACCTTC. Protein: CASRGQGSYGYTF.

The V gene is TRBV3-1 (or the pseudogene TRBV3-2), the J gene TRBJ2-2; D gene uncertain. There are 15 residues in the CDR3. Between the trimmed V and J ends, which lost 4 bases and 4 bases, there was a span of 13 bases. CDR1 LGHDT and CDR2 YNNKEL come from the germline V gene (reference sequence). CDR3 nucleotides: TGTGCCAGCAGCCCAAGTTTAGTGCTCACCGGGGAGCTGTTTTTT. It translates to CASSPSLVLTGELFF.

V and J are TRBV27 and TRBJ2-4; perhaps TRBD2 as D (5 bases). Trimming took 6 bases from V and 0 from J, leaving 18 bases between them. From germline, CDR1 is MNHEY and CDR2 SMNVEV (reference sequence). The CDR3 covers 17 residues. CDR3 amino acids: CASRPRWTDLAKNIQYF. As DNA, the CDR3 is TGTGCCAGCAGACCCCGGTGGACTGATTTAGCCAAAAACATTCAGTACTTC.

As for this clone: In the same sample, other DNA sequences code for this CDR3. This chain joins TRBV6-5 and TRBJ2-5; 14 bases map to TRBD2. CDR1 MNHEY and CDR2 SVGAGI come from the germline V gene. Unmatched junction bases numbered 5, after V lost 7 bases and J lost 4 bases. The CDR3 runs to 15 residues. The CDR3 nucleotides read TGTGCCAGCATCTTAGGACTAGCGGGGGGAGAGACCCAGTACTTC. It translates to CASILGLAGGETQYF.

This chain uses TRBV5-1 with TRBJ2-5, with D possibly TRBD2 on 5 matching bases. V was cut by 4 bases and J by 2 bases, with 15 bases left in between. CDR3 size: 15 residues. From germline, CDR1 is SGHRS and CDR2 YFSETQ. The chain's CDR3 is CASSLQGADQETQYF. The CDR3 nucleotides are TGCGCCAGCAGCCTCCAAGGAGCGGATCAAGAGACCCAGTACTTC. Based on the CDR3 plus reference TRBV5-1 and TRBJ2-5, the full variable domain is KAGVTQTPRYLIKTRGQQVTLSCSPISGHRSVSWYQQTPGQGLQFLFEYFSETQRNKGNFPGRFSGRQFSNSRSEMNVSTLELGDSALYLCASSLQGADQETQYFGPGTRLLVL.

This clone was picked up one time. The chain couples TRBV5-6 to TRBJ2-7; TRBD2 aligns across 14 bases. CDR1 and CDR2 from the germline V gene are SGHDT and YYEEEE. The CDR3 contains 15 residues. Unmatched junction bases numbered 3, after V lost 3 bases and J lost 4 bases. The CDR3, as DNA: TGTGCCAGCAGCTCTAGGACTAGCGGGAGGTACGAGCAGTACGTC. Translating gives CASSSRTSGRYEQYV.

The V gene is TRBV5-6, the J gene TRBJ2-1, with TRBD2 identical over 7 bases. The CDR3 has 15 amino acids. Germline assignment: CDR1 SGHDT and CDR2 YYEEEE. V shed 4 bases, J shed 4 bases, and the junction held 8 bases outside the gene matches. In DNA form, the CDR3 reads TGTGCCAGCAGCGTAAGCGGGATCTCTTACAATGAGCAGTTCTTC. As protein: CASSVSGISYNEQFF. The variable domain in full, with the rest retrieved from reference TRBV5-6 and TRBJ2-1, is DAGVTQSPTHLIKTRGQQVTLRCSPKSGHDTVSWYQQALGQGPQFIFQYYEEEERQRGNFPDRFSGHQFPNYSSELNVNALLLGDSALYLCASSVSGISYNEQFFGPGTRLTVL.

The chain has TRBV11-2 and TRBJ1-1, with D unresolved. Germline values: CDR1 SGHAT, CDR2 FQNNGV. The CDR3 is made up of 15 amino acids. V was cut by 0 bases and J by 4 bases, with 12 bases left in between. CDR3 loop: CASSLDSGFGTEAFF. The DNA for the CDR3 is TGTGCCAGCAGCTTAGATTCGGGGTTCGGCACTGAAGCTTTCTTT. The full variable domain, in which reference TRBV11-2 and TRBJ1-1 provide the parts outside the CDR3, is EAGVAQSPRYKIIEKRQSVAFWCNPISGHATLYWYQQILGQGPKLLIQFQNNGVVDDSQLPKDRFSAERLKGVDSTLKIQPAKLEDSAVYLCASSLDSGFGTEAFFGQGTRLTVV.

The V and J genes are TRBV28 and TRBJ2-3; TRBD2 is a possible D gene (5 bases). The CDR3 is made up of 14 amino acids. Germline V gene lookup returns CDR1 MDHEN and CDR2 SYDVKM. V was cut by 6 bases and J by 2 bases, with 12 bases left in between. Here the CDR3 reads CASRSGGYTDTQYF. Written as DNA, the CDR3 is TGTGCCAGCAGGTCCGGCGGGTACACAGATACGCAGTATTTT.